The clone carrying this TCR beta chain was seen once. The entry originates in a study of blood T cell repertoires in COVID-19. Study-level information: Sources were T cells, B-cell-depleted T cells, or PBMCs; the material itself was cDNA or gDNA.

Authors' data handling: Amplification with reference gene primers provided the estimates of nucleated cell counts. Profiling relied on immunoSEQ multiplex PCR, and the TCRdb table lists in-frame clones only, not all of them. V and J calls and clone size follow that table, whereas D and trimming were derived from the DNA. The table shows 250,000 or so clones, with 82% occurring only once. The germline V gene has CDR1 SGHNT and CDR2 YYREEE (reference sequence). Trimming stripped 3 bases from V and 7 bases from J, with 16 bases between. CDR3 length: 15 amino acids. The chain combines TRBV5-4 with TRBJ1-4, with unresolved D. Sequenced sample: peripheral blood. This receptor was taken from a woman aged 65 to 85 with acute or convalescent COVID-19. The CDR3 region is CASSSDPTPGEKLFF. DNA for the CDR3: TGTGCCAGCAGCTCAGATCCTACTCCGGGTGAAAAACTGTTTTTT.